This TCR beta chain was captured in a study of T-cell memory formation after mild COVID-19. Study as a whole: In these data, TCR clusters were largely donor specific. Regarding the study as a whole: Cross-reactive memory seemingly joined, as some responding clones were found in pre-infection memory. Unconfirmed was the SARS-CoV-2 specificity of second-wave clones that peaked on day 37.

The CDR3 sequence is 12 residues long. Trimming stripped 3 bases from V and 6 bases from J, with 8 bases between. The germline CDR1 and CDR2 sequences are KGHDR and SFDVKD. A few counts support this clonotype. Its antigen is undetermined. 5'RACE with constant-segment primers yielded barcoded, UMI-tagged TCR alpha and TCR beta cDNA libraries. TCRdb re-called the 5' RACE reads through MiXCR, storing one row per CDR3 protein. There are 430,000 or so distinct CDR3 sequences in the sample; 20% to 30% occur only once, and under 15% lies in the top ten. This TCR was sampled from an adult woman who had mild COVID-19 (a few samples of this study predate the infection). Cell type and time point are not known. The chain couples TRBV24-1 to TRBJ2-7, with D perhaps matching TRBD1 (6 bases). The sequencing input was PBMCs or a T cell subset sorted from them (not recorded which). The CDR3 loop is CATSDQGREQYF. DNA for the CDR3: TGTGCCACCAGTGATCAGGGGCGCGAGCAGTACTTC.